A single sample is the source of the 15 T cell receptor beta chains below, sequenced in a study of shared clonotypes between healthy human individuals. The assay was immunoSEQ multiplex PCR, and TCRdb's table has in-frame clones only and misses some. The sample includes fewer than 850,000 clones, around 90% of them seen just once. What was sequenced was memory CD8+ T cells from PBMCs. Subset defined: CD45RO+ cells pooled with CCR7-negative TemRA cells. Receptors were obtained from a man aged 18 to 30 in good health. Some clones in this sample may be carry-over from other donors' samples.

The V gene is TRBV7-9, the J gene TRBJ2-7, with D possibly matching TRBD1 (6 bases). CDR3 size: 15 residues. The V gene's germline CDR1 is SEHNR and CDR2 FQNEAQ (reference sequence). V was trimmed by 1 base and J by 3 bases, leaving 13 bases between them. CDR3 amino acids: CASSLVAGVGYEQYF. In DNA, the CDR3 is TGTGCCAGCAGCTTAGTGGCAGGGGTGGGCTACGAGCAGTACTTC.

V and J are TRBV15 and TRBJ2-1; no reliable D call. The CDR3 runs to 13 residues. Looked up from germline, CDR1 is LNHNV and CDR2 is YYDKDF (reference sequence). Trimming pared 5 bases from V and 2 bases from J, leaving 7 bases between. Written as DNA, the CDR3 is TGTGCCACCAGCGGCAGGCCCTACAATGAGCAGTTCTTC. Amino acid sequence: CATSGRPYNEQFF.

This chain connects TRBV27 to TRBJ2-1, with TRBD2 as a possible D gene (5 bases). The CDR3 length is 15 residues. Trimming shortened V by 3 bases and J by 0 bases, and 9 bases separated the two germline ends. The V gene's germline CDR1 is MNHEY and CDR2 SMNVEV (reference sequence). CDR3 sequence: CASSFLRDSYNEQFF. The CDR3 coding sequence is TGTGCCAGCAGTTTCCTCCGGGACTCCTACAATGAGCAGTTCTTC.

The CDR3 protein is CASSLESGLNTEAFF. The CDR3 DNA reads TGTGCCAGCAGCTTAGAGAGCGGATTGAACACTGAAGCTTTCTTT. The chain is built from TRBV7-8 and TRBJ1-1; no reliable D call. Germline values: CDR1 SGHVS, CDR2 FQNEAQ. Trimming stripped 1 base from V and 0 bases from J, with 9 bases between. This CDR3 region has 15 residues.

This clone was seen a single time. The V and J genes are TRBV30 and TRBJ2-5; D gene uncertain. The CDR3 covers 13 residues. V was clipped by 7 bases and J by 0 bases, with 12 bases between them. Germline lookup yields CDR1 GTSNPN and CDR2 SVGIG (reference sequence). The CDR3 sequence: CASQIGYQETQYF. In DNA, the CDR3 is TGTGCCTCCCAAATAGGGTACCAAGAGACCCAGTACTTC. The complete variable domain, with remaining parts taken from reference TRBV30 and TRBJ2-5, reads SQTIHQWPATLVQPVGSPLSLECTVEGTSNPNLYWYRQAAGRGLQLLFYSVGIGQISSEVPQNLSASRPQDRQFILSSKKLLLSDSGFYLCASQIGYQETQYFGPGTRLLVL.

V gene TRBV9 combines with J gene TRBJ2-7; D remains unclear. This CDR3 has 13 amino acids. V was shortened by 4 bases and J by 5 bases, with 13 bases between the two germline ends. Germline V gene lookup returns CDR1 SGDLS and CDR2 YYNGEE. CDR3 sequence: CASSQRPIDEQYF. CDR3 nucleotides: TGTGCCAGCAGCCAGAGACCCATCGACGAGCAGTACTTC.

The chain uses TRBV27 and TRBJ2-7; 7 nucleotides align to TRBD2. J gave up 1 base and V 3 bases, and 12 bases lay outside the gene matches. Germline lookup yields CDR1 MNHEY and CDR2 SMNVEV (reference sequence). This CDR3 comprises 17 residues. CDR3 residues: CASSFRGGRGRSYEQYF. Written as DNA, the CDR3 is TGTGCCAGCAGTTTTAGAGGTGGTCGCGGGAGATCCTACGAGCAGTACTTC.

The chain employs TRBV7-9 and TRBJ1-1; unclear D gene. CDR3 length: 14 residues. V shed 3 bases and J shed 2 bases, with 10 bases lying between them. Germline values: CDR1 SEHNR, CDR2 FQNEAQ (reference sequence). CDR3 region: CASSLKVTNTEAFF. DNA for the CDR3: TGTGCCAGCAGCTTGAAGGTTACCAACACTGAAGCTTTCTTT.

The V gene is TRBV5-5, the J gene TRBJ1-2, with D possibly being TRBD1 (6 bases). The V and J ends lost 4 bases and 2 bases respectively, with 12 bases between them. Germline lookup yields CDR1 SGHKS and CDR2 YYEKEE (reference sequence). The CDR3 runs to 14 residues. The CDR3 spells CASSGRQGNYGYTF. In nucleotides, the CDR3 is TGTGCCAGCAGCGGGCGGCAGGGGAACTATGGCTACACCTTC.

The chain recombines TRBV29-1 with TRBJ2-5; 15 bases match TRBD2. V lost 6 bases to trimming and J lost 5 bases; unmatched junction nucleotides: 7. The CDR3 is 15 residues long. Germline CDR1 and CDR2: SQVTM and ANQGSEA. The CDR3 sequence is CSVKRTSGRDETQYF. The CDR3 coding sequence is TGCAGCGTCAAAAGGACTAGCGGGAGGGATGAGACCCAGTACTTC.

The genes are TRBV27 and TRBJ2-7; 10 bases match TRBD2. CDR1 is MNHEY, CDR2 SMNVEV, per germline (reference sequence). The CDR3 spans 17 residues. V was clipped by 5 bases and J by 0 bases; unmatched bases: 10. CDR3 coding DNA: TGTGCCAGCAGTCCTCTCGAAACTAGCGGGATCTCCTACGAGCAGTACTTC. Protein sequence: CASSPLETSGISYEQYF.

The chain recombines TRBV28 with TRBJ2-3; 13 nucleotides align to TRBD2. The V and J ends lost 6 bases and 11 bases, in that order; junction bases with no gene match: 5. This CDR3 comprises 13 residues. Germline V CDR1 and CDR2: MDHEN, SYDVKM. As DNA, the CDR3 is TGTGCCAGCAGCCTAAGACTAGCGGGGGGGCAGTATTTT. This translates into CASSLRLAGGQYF.

The V call is TRBV28, the J call TRBJ1-1; D might be TRBD1 (6 bases). CDR1 is MDHEN, CDR2 SYDVKM, per germline. This CDR3 contains 15 residues. Trimming pared 6 bases from V and 3 bases from J, leaving 17 bases between. CDR3 region: CASRAQGRGDTEAFF. The CDR3 DNA is TGTGCCAGCAGGGCGCAGGGGAGGGGGGACACTGAAGCTTTCTTT.

This clone was seen once. V and J are TRBV19 and TRBJ2-7; 10 bases agree with TRBD1. CDR3 length equals 18 residues. J was trimmed by 1 base and V by 3 bases; bases with no gene match: 12. Looked up from germline, CDR1 is LNHDA and CDR2 is SQIVND (reference sequence). The CDR3 sequence is CASSIDPLGGQGSYEQYF. The CDR3, as DNA: TGTGCCAGTAGTATCGATCCCCTGGGGGGACAGGGGTCCTACGAGCAGTACTTC.

The rearrangement uses TRBV9 and TRBJ1-1, with D hard to call. The CDR3 contains 15 residues. Deletions cut 3 bases from V and 0 bases from J, with 12 bases between. CDR1 and CDR2 from the germline V gene are SGDLS and YYNGEE. CDR3 loop: CASSASQDLNTEAFF. CDR3 nucleotide sequence: TGTGCCAGCAGCGCCTCCCAGGACCTGAACACTGAAGCTTTCTTT.